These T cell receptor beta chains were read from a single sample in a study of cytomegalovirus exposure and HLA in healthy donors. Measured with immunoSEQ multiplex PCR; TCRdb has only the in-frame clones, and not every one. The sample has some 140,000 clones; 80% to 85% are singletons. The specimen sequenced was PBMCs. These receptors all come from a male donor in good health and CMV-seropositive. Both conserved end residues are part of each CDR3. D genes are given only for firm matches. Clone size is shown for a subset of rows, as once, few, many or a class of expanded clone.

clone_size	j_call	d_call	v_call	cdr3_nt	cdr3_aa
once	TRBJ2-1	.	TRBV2	TGTGCCAGCAGTGTTGGAGGTCTCCCCCCCAATGAGCAGTTCTTC	CASSVGGLPPNEQFF
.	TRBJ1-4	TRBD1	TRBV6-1	TGTGCCAGCCGGACAGGAGCGAATGAAAAACTGTTTTTT	CASRTGANEKLFF
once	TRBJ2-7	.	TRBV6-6	TGTGCCAGCAGTTACCACAGGAGCTCCTACGAGCAGTACTTC	CASSYHRSSYEQYF
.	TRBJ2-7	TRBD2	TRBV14	TGTGCCAGCAGCCAAGAATGGGAGACTAGCGGGGGGGCCAGGTCCGAGCAGTACTTC	CASSQEWETSGGARSEQYF
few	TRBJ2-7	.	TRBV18	TGTGCCAGCTCACCACCGGCAGGGGCGGCATACGAGCAGTACTTC	CASSPPAGAAYEQYF
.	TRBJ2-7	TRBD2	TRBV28	TGTGCCAGCAGTCACCATCTTAGCGGGAGCTCCTACGAGCAGTACTTC	CASSHHLSGSSYEQYF
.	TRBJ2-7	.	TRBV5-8	TGTGCCAGCAGCTTGGCGGCAGGAGGCTACGAGCAGTACTTC	CASSLAAGGYEQYF
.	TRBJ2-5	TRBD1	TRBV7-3	TGTGCCAGCAGCTTAACGGGGGGGGGACAGGGTGAGACTGAGACCCAGTACTTC	CASSLTGGGQGETETQYF
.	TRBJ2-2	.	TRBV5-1	TGCGCCAGCAGCCCGGGAGGGGGCCTGAACACCGGGGAGCTGTTTTTT	CASSPGGGLNTGELFF
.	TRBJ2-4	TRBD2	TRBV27	TGTGCCAGCAGTTTATCTGGAGCGGGAGGACGAAGTGGTGACAAAAACATTCAGTACTTC	CASSLSGAGGRSGDKNIQYF
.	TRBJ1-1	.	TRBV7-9	TGTGCCAGCAGCTTAGAGGCAGGGGTAAGCACTGAAGCTTTCTTT	CASSLEAGVSTEAFF
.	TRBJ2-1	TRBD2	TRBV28	TGTGCCAGCACTCACCCGGGGTTGAGCGGGAGAAGGAATGAGCAGTTCTTC	CASTHPGLSGRRNEQFF
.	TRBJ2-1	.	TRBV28	TGTGCCAGCAGTTCAGGGGACAATGAGCAGCTCTTC	CASSSGDNEQLF
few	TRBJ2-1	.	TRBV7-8	TGTGCCAGCAGCACCGCGAGTGGCTCCTACAATGAGCAGTTCTTC	CASSTASGSYNEQFF
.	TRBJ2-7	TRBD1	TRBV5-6	TGTGCCAGCAGCTCCCCGACAGGGCCGAATCCCTACGAGCAGTACTTC	CASSSPTGPNPYEQYF
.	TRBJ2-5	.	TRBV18	TGTGCCAGCTCACCAGGGAGATCGGAGACCCAGTACTTC	CASSPGRSETQYF
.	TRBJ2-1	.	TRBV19	TGTGCCAGTACTCCTGTTGGTCTAGTCCGCAATGAGCAGTTCTTC	CASTPVGLVRNEQFF
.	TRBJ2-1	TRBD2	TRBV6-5	TGTGCCAGCGGCCTAACGGGGGGCTCCTACAATGAGCAGTTCTTC	CASGLTGGSYNEQFF
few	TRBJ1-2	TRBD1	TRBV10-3	TGTGCCATCAGTGCAGGGGGCGGCTATGGCTACACCTTC	CAISAGGGYGYTF
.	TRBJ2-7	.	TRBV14	TGTGCCAGCAGCCAGGCACAGGGAAGCAGGTACGAGCAGTACTTC	CASSQAQGSRYEQYF
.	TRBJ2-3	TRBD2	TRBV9	TGTGCCAGCAGCGTTACTAGCGGGGGTTTCACAGATACGCAGTATTTT	CASSVTSGGFTDTQYF
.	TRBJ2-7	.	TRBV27	TGTGCCAGCAGTTCACGGACAGGAGGGTACGAGCAGTACTTC	CASSSRTGGYEQYF
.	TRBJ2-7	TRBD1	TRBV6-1	TGTGCCAGCAGCATCCCTAGGACAGGGTACAACGAGCAGTACTTC	CASSIPRTGYNEQYF
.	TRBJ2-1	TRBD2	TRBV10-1	TGCGCCACCCTGACTAGCGGGAGAACAAATGAGCAGTTCTTC	CATLTSGRTNEQFF
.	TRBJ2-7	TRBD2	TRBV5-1	TGCGCCAGCAGCGGCCCCTTGGCTCTAGCGGGCGAATTCCACGAGCAGTACTTC	CASSGPLALAGEFHEQYF
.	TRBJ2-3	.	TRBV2	TGTGCCAGCAGTGAACAAGCGGTAGGGCAGTATTTT	CASSEQAVGQYF
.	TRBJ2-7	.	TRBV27	TGTGCCAGCAGTGTGCTCAGTCGTCGATACGAGCAGTACTTC	CASSVLSRRYEQYF
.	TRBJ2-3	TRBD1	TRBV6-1	TGTGCCAGCAGTGAGGGAAGGGGGCTTGGAGATACGCAGTATTTT	CASSEGRGLGDTQYF
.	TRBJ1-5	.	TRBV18	TGTGCCAGCTCGCGACAGGCTAATCAGCCCCAGCATTTT	CASSRQANQPQHF
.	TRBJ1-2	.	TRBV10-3	TGTGCCATCAGTGAGTCCGCGACAGGAGGCTACACCTTC	CAISESATGGYTF
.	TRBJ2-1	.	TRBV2	TGTGCCAGCAGGGTGGTTACTGGCAATGAGCAGTTCTTC	CASRVVTGNEQFF
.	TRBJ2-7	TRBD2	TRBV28	TGTGCCAGCAGTCTCTCGGGGGGGGCCGGTTCATACGAGCAGTACTTC	CASSLSGGAGSYEQYF
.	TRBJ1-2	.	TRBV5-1	TGCGCCAGCAGCTTGGTCGCCAGGGCCTATGGCTACACCTTC	CASSLVARAYGYTF
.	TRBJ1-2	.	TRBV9	TGTGCCAGCAGCGTATTACCTTCTAGCTATGGCTACACCTTC	CASSVLPSSYGYTF
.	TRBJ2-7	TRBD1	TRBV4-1	TGCGCCAGCAGCCCAATCATCCCCCGCCAGGGGGCCTCCTACGAGCAGTACTTC	CASSPIIPRQGASYEQYF
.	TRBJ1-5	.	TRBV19	TGTGCCAGTAGTATAGAAAGGGGTGGTCAGCCCCAGCATTTT	CASSIERGGQPQHF